The 31 T cell receptor beta chains in this list originate from one sample, sequenced in a study of blood T cell repertoires in COVID-19. Sequencing used immunoSEQ multiplex PCR; TCRdb keeps in-frame clones, though not all of them. The sample yields 200,000 to 300,000 clones, about nine tenths seen once. What was sequenced was peripheral blood. The receptors were sampled from a middle-aged woman with acute or convalescent COVID-19.

The chain's CDR3 is CASSDLGGWYGYTF. The DNA of the CDR3 is TGTGCCAGCAGCGACCTCGGGGGTTGGTATGGCTACACCTTC. The chain carries TRBV5-4 and TRBJ1-2; a possible D gene is TRBD1 (5 bases). Deletions cut 4 bases from V and 5 bases from J, with 15 bases between. Germline CDR1 is SGHNT and CDR2 is YYREEE (reference sequence). There are 14 residues in the CDR3.

J is TRBJ1-1 and V is TRBV2; no definite D call. V lost 4 bases and J lost 4, with 13 bases in between. Germline loops: CDR1 SNHLY, CDR2 FYNNEI. The CDR3 loop spans 14 amino acids. The CDR3 region is CASSVAGLGTEAFF. CDR3 DNA: TGTGCCAGCAGTGTTGCGGGGTTAGGCACTGAAGCTTTCTTT.

The CDR3 nucleotides are TGTGCCAGCAGCTTAGGGCAGGGCCTGGACACCATATATTTT. This gives the protein CASSLGQGLDTIYF. The chain recombines TRBV7-8 with TRBJ1-3; D possibly corresponds to TRBD1 (5 bases). V dropped 1 base and J dropped 8 bases, with 12 bases sitting between them. Germline V gene data show CDR1 as SGHVS and CDR2 as FQNEAQ. This CDR3 comprises 14 residues.

The chain uses TRBV14 and TRBJ1-2; possible D gene TRBD1, 5 bases. The V gene lost 1 base and the J gene lost 7 bases, with 10 bases spanning the gap. The CDR3 is made up of 13 amino acids. In germline, CDR1 is SGHDN, CDR2 FVKESK. Here the CDR3 DNA reads TGTGCCAGCAGCCAAGGGTCGGGGGGTGGCTACACCTTC. This sequence encodes CASSQGSGGGYTF.

V gene TRBV6-5 combines with J gene TRBJ1-1; D gene unclear. Germline lookup yields CDR1 MNHEY and CDR2 SVGAGI. The CDR3 has 11 residues. The germline V and J ends were trimmed by 6 bases and 7 bases, with 9 bases remaining between them. CDR3 nucleotide sequence: TGTGCCAGCAGACGACCGGGTGAAGCTTTCTTT. Its translation is CASRRPGEAFF.

The gene calls are TRBV13 and TRBJ2-1, with 7 bases that match TRBD2. With V trimmed by 4 bases and J by 0 bases, 3 bases remained unmatched. CDR1 PRHDT and CDR2 FYEKMQ come from the germline V gene (reference sequence). This CDR3 is built from 15 residues. Written as DNA, the CDR3 is TGTGCCAGCAGCTCGCGGGGGAGCTCCTACAATGAGCAGTTCTTC. This gives the protein CASSSRGSSYNEQFF.

The rearrangement joins TRBV3-1 (or the pseudogene TRBV3-2) to TRBJ1-6, with TRBD1 as a possible D gene (5 bases). The germline CDR1 and CDR2 sequences are LGHDT and YNNKEL (reference sequence). The CDR3 has 15 residues. V was trimmed by 4 bases and J by 8 bases, leaving 15 bases between them. The CDR3 DNA is TGTGCCAGCAGCCTCGGCGGAGCAGGGCATTCACCCCTCCACTTT. It translates to CASSLGGAGHSPLHF.

The DNA for the CDR3 is TGTGCCAGCAGTCCCGGACAGACGCCAGGGAATGAGCAGTTCTTC. This encodes CASSPGQTPGNEQFF. The gene calls are TRBV11-3 and TRBJ2-1; D is perhaps TRBD1 (6 bases). V lost 6 bases to trimming and J lost 7 bases, with 19 bases between them. CDR3 size: 15 residues. In germline, CDR1 is SGHNT, CDR2 YENEEA.

The genes are TRBV19 and TRBJ1-1; TRBD1 agrees at 8 bases. Germline lookup yields CDR1 LNHDA and CDR2 SQIVND (reference sequence). Losses at the gene ends were 5 bases for V and 4 bases for J; bases not matched to a gene: 6. This CDR3 contains 14 residues. The CDR3 spells CASSPRGRGTEAFF. DNA for the CDR3: TGTGCCAGTAGTCCCAGGGGGCGCGGCACTGAAGCTTTCTTT. Filled out from reference TRBV19 and TRBJ1-1, the complete variable domain reads DGGITQSPKYLFRKEGQNVTLSCEQNLNHDAMYWYRQDPGQGLRLIYYSQIVNDFQKGDIAEGYSVSREKKESFPLTVTSAQKNPTAFYLCASSPRGRGTEAFFGQGTRLTVV.

A few counts support this clone. The rearrangement joins TRBV25-1 to TRBJ1-2, with D maybe TRBD1 (6 bases). The CDR3 totals 14 residues. The V and J ends lost 6 bases and 4 bases respectively, with 15 bases between them. Germline assignment: CDR1 MGHDK and CDR2 SYGVNS. As DNA, the CDR3 is TGTGCCAGCAGCGGAGACAGGACGGGCTATGGCTACACCTTC. It translates to CASSGDRTGYGYTF.

A single count supports this clone. The rearrangement joins TRBV9 to TRBJ2-1; D unclear. This CDR3 region has 12 residues. Germline V gives CDR1 SGDLS, CDR2 YYNGEE. The V gene lost 4 bases and the J gene lost 9 bases, with 11 bases spanning the gap. The DNA of the CDR3 is TGTGCCAGCAGCACTACCATGGTTGAGCAGTTCTTC. Protein product: CASSTTMVEQFF.

The chain is built from TRBV11-2 and TRBJ2-5; possibly TRBD2 for D (5 bases). V gave up 0 bases and J gave up 7 bases, with 6 bases separating them. The V gene's germline CDR1 is SGHAT and CDR2 FQNNGV. The CDR3 consists of 12 residues. CDR3 in DNA: TGTGCCAGCAGCTTAGATCGGGGGACCCAGTACTTC. The encoded protein is CASSLDRGTQYF.

This clone was picked up one time. The chain is built from TRBV24-1 and TRBJ1-2; 7 nucleotides agree with TRBD1. The CDR3 loop spans 13 amino acids. J was trimmed by 6 bases and V by 4 bases; bases with no gene match: 4. The germline V gene encodes CDR1 KGHDR and CDR2 SFDVKD. CDR3 bases: TGTGCCACCAGTGACTCGACAGGGAATGGCTACACCTTC. Its translation: CATSDSTGNGYTF.

V usage is TRBV6-6 and J usage is TRBJ2-3; unclear D gene. The V end was cut by 2 bases, the J end by 5 bases, with 2 bases between. Germline-derived CDR1 and CDR2 are MNHNY and SVGAGI (reference sequence). This CDR3 comprises 11 residues. CDR3 in DNA: TGTGCCAGCAGTTACCGAGATACGCAGTATTTT. Translation gives CASSYRDTQYF.

This sequence joins TRBV5-1 and TRBJ2-3, with a weak D call TRBD2 (5 bases). V lost 5 bases, J lost 2 bases, and 6 bases lay in between. Germline V gene lookup returns CDR1 SGHRS and CDR2 YFSETQ. The CDR3 is 12 amino acids. The CDR3 DNA sequence: TGCGCCAGCAGGCGGGCCACAGATACGCAGTATTTT. This encodes CASRRATDTQYF.

The rearrangement joins TRBV6-5 to TRBJ2-7; 7 bases match TRBD1. The CDR3 loop spans 14 amino acids. V shed 5 bases, J shed 4 bases, and the junction held 8 bases outside the gene matches. In germline, CDR1 is MNHEY, CDR2 SVGAGI. This chain's CDR3 is CASSQQGLTYEQYV. The CDR3 bases are TGTGCCAGCAGTCAACAGGGGCTTACTTACGAGCAGTACGTC.

This chain connects TRBV19 to TRBJ1-3; 8 bases line up with TRBD1. V was clipped by 5 bases and J by 2 bases; unmatched bases: 5. The CDR3 extends over 15 amino acids. Germline CDR1 is LNHDA and CDR2 is SQIVND (reference sequence). The CDR3 loop is CASSPSRGPGNTIYF. Written as DNA, the CDR3 is TGTGCCAGTAGTCCGAGCAGGGGGCCTGGAAACACCATATATTTT. The whole variable domain, remainder taken from reference TRBV19 and TRBJ1-3, is DGGITQSPKYLFRKEGQNVTLSCEQNLNHDAMYWYRQDPGQGLRLIYYSQIVNDFQKGDIAEGYSVSREKKESFPLTVTSAQKNPTAFYLCASSPSRGPGNTIYFGEGSWLTVV.

The rearrangement joins TRBV2 to TRBJ1-2; D is unresolved. The germline V and J ends were trimmed by 6 bases and 8 bases, with 10 bases remaining between them. Germline lookup yields CDR1 SNHLY and CDR2 FYNNEI. This CDR3 contains 11 residues. CDR3 nucleotides: TGTGCCAGCAGGGCCCTAGAAGGCTACACCTTC. Translating gives CASRALEGYTF.

V and J are TRBV3-1 (or the pseudogene TRBV3-2) and TRBJ1-6, with D maybe TRBD1 (5 bases). V lost 3 bases, J lost 7 bases, and 13 bases lay in between. Germline V gene sequence: CDR1 LGHDT, CDR2 YNNKEL (reference sequence). The length of the CDR3 is 15 residues. CDR3 nucleotides: TGTGCCAGCAGCCAGGAGGGGTTGATAAATTCACCCCTCCACTTT. Translating it yields CASSQEGLINSPLHF.

V is TRBV19 and J is TRBJ2-3; 9 bases fit TRBD1. J was trimmed by 3 bases and V by 4 bases; bases with no gene match: 5. Germline CDR1 reads LNHDA; CDR2 reads SQIVND (reference sequence). This CDR3 contains 15 residues. The CDR3 reads CASSNRDRETDTQYF. CDR3 DNA sequence: TGTGCCAGTAGTAACCGGGACAGGGAGACAGATACGCAGTATTTT.

This chain links TRBV27 with TRBJ1-6, with TRBD1 matching over 7 bases. The CDR3 extends over 15 amino acids. V lost 6 bases, J lost 5 bases, and 7 bases stayed unmatched. CDR1 and CDR2 from the germline V gene are MNHEY and SMNVEV (reference sequence). This CDR3 is CASRRPGQHNSPLHF. Here the CDR3 DNA reads TGTGCCAGCAGGCGACCGGGACAGCATAATTCACCCCTCCACTTT.

CDR3 DNA sequence: TGTGCCAGCGGTTCAGGGGGCACTGAAGCTTTCTTT. The encoded protein is CASGSGGTEAFF. This chain links TRBV12-3 or TRBV12-4 with TRBJ1-1; TRBD1 aligns across 7 bases. V was clipped by 8 bases and J by 4 bases; unmatched bases: 4. The CDR3 consists of 12 residues.

V and J are TRBV9 and TRBJ2-3; a weak D match, TRBD1 (5 bases). CDR1 SGDLS and CDR2 YYNGEE come from the germline V gene. CDR3 length: 14 residues. V shed 2 bases and J shed 2 bases, with 9 bases lying between them. In DNA, the CDR3 is TGTGCCAGCAGCGTGGGGCAAGACACAGATACGCAGTATTTT. It codes for CASSVGQDTDTQYF.

V and J are TRBV20-1 and TRBJ2-7, with TRBD1 as a possible D gene (6 bases). The CDR3 is made up of 10 amino acids. Germline V lookup: CDR1 DFQATT, CDR2 SNEGSKA (reference sequence). V shed 4 bases and J shed 5 bases, with 6 bases lying between them. CDR3: CSATGDEQYV. In DNA form, the CDR3 reads TGCAGTGCTACAGGGGACGAGCAGTACGTC.

This clone was seen a single time. V and J are TRBV19 and TRBJ1-2; D may be TRBD1 (5 bases). V gave up 7 bases and J gave up 4 bases, with 7 bases separating them. Germline CDR1 LNHDA, CDR2 SQIVND (reference sequence). The CDR3 sequence is 11 residues long. The CDR3 sequence is CASNGAYGYTF. CDR3 DNA sequence: TGTGCCAGTAATGGGGCCTATGGCTACACCTTC.

The CDR3 DNA reads as TGTGCCAGCAGCCGACTAGCGGGGCCTTACAATGAGCAGTTCTTC. Its translation is CASSRLAGPYNEQFF. This chain connects TRBV11-2 to TRBJ2-1; 11 nucleotides align to TRBD2. This CDR3 region has 15 residues. The germline V gene encodes CDR1 SGHAT and CDR2 FQNNGV. The junction had 4 bases not matched to a gene; V was cut back by 5 bases and J by 4 bases.

The chain joins TRBV4-2 to TRBJ2-5, with TRBD1 matching 8 bases. Germline lookup yields CDR1 LGHNA and CDR2 YNFKEQ. CDR3 length: 16 amino acids. Trimming at V came to 3 bases and at J to 3 bases, leaving 9 bases not matched to a gene. The CDR3 sequence is CASSQSYGQGEETQYF. The CDR3 region has the DNA TGTGCCAGCAGCCAGTCCTATGGACAGGGTGAAGAGACCCAGTACTTC.

This chain uses TRBV5-1 with TRBJ1-2, with 7 bases aligning to TRBD1. The CDR3 loop spans 16 amino acids. Germline CDR1 and CDR2: SGHRS and YFSETQ. The trim removed 4 bases at V and 4 bases at J, leaving 13 bases unmatched. The CDR3 DNA reads TGCGCCAGCAGCATGCCCAGGGGGACCACTGTCTATGGCTACACCTTC. Encoded protein: CASSMPRGTTVYGYTF.

This chain joins TRBV27 and TRBJ1-2, with 9 bases aligning to TRBD1. Germline V gives CDR1 MNHEY, CDR2 SMNVEV (reference sequence). V trimming: 6 bases; J trimming: 5 bases; junction bases outside the gene matches: 7. This CDR3 contains 14 residues. The CDR3 coding sequence is TGTGCCAGCAGCAGGGGGGACAGGGATTATGGCTACACCTTC. It codes for CASSRGDRDYGYTF.

The chain recombines TRBV2 with TRBJ1-2; D unresolved. The CDR3 contains 11 residues. V lost 2 bases and J 8 bases, leaving 6 bases between the germline ends. Germline V gives CDR1 SNHLY, CDR2 FYNNEI. The CDR3 nucleotides read TGTGCCAGCAGTGAATCTAGGGGCTACACCTTC. Amino acids: CASSESRGYTF. Based on the CDR3 plus reference TRBV2 and TRBJ1-2, the full variable domain is EPEVTQTPSHQVTQMGQEVILRCVPISNHLYFYWYRQILGQKVEFLVSFYNNEISEKSEIFDDQFSVERPDGSNFTLKIRSTKLEDSAMYFCASSESRGYTFGSGTRLTVV.

The chain combines TRBV2 with TRBJ1-2, with D possibly matching TRBD1 (6 bases). The CDR3 runs 14 residues. Germline V CDR1 and CDR2: SNHLY, FYNNEI. V was pared by 3 bases and J by 3 bases, with 11 bases between. The CDR3 sequence is CASSDQAGDYGYTF. The CDR3 DNA reads as TGTGCCAGCAGTGACCAGGCAGGGGACTATGGCTACACCTTC.